The present T cell receptor (beta chain) was sequenced within a study of post-analysis software for immune sequencing data. General study findings and limits: Controls showed lower frequencies than patients for roughly five TRBV segments, and TRBV5-6, TRBV5-1 and TRBV20-1 were among these.

Germline V gives CDR1 MNHEY, CDR2 SVGAGI. CDR3 length: 14 residues. This clonotype was counted a single time. Its target is unknown. Unique molecular identifiers were built into the TCR beta cDNA libraries. One entry per CDR3 protein, called by TCRdb with MiXCR from the PCR reads. The repertoire includes some 690,000 distinct CDR3 sequences, 30% of them detected once, and approximately 0.6% sits in the top ten. What was sequenced was blood. The clonotype comes from a girl aged 5 to 17 with multiple sclerosis. The V gene is TRBV6-5, the J gene TRBJ2-5, with TRBD1 as a possible D gene (5 bases). The better agreement between TRBJ2-7 and the DNA end casts doubt on the J call. CDR3 nucleotide sequence: TGTGCCAGCAGTTACCCGCAGGGTAAGGACGAGCAGTACTTC. Translation: CASSYPQGKDEQYF.